The subject of this entry is one TCR beta chain. Its target is unknown. Tumor tissue was taken before any definitive surgery or chemotherapy was given. Germline assignment: CDR1 LNHDA and CDR2 SQIVND (reference sequence). CDR3 length equals 13 residues. V was cut by 4 bases and J by 4 bases, with 8 bases left in between. This sample is part of a study of high-grade serous ovarian cancer treatment subgroups. Study-level background: Mean per sample: around 13,000 reads, some 7,300 unique TCR beta rearrangements.

Whole-study findings and limits: Only CDR3 was analyzed; CDR1 and CDR2 were not.

Profiled with immunoSEQ multiplex PCR; TCRdb holds only in-frame clones, not every one. The data hold about 2,000 clones, with about 80% observed a single time. V and J are TRBV19 and TRBJ2-1; D call uncertain. The clonotype comes from a human donor with high-grade serous ovarian cancer. Sequencing input: tumor tissue. CDR3 in DNA: TGTGCCAGTAGTAAAGACGGGTACAATGAGCAGTTCTTC. It translates to CASSKDGYNEQFF.